Detailed here is one TCR beta chain. Its antigen remains unknown. Germline CDR1 MDHEN, CDR2 SYDVKM. With 6 bases clipped from V and 0 bases from J, the junction kept 17 bases outside the gene matches. The CDR3 loop spans 18 amino acids. This sample was included in a study of shared clonotypes between healthy human individuals. Study-wide points: As a rule, naive subsets had a larger estimated richness than memory subsets.

Clones were sequenced by immunoSEQ multiplex PCR, and TCRdb holds only the in-frame ones, with some missing. The top ten clones hold approximately 0.41% of a sample with some 2,500,000 clones, roughly 90% of them seen once. This TCR came from a man aged 18 to 29 in good health. Some clones in this sample may be carry-over from other donors' samples. The J gene is TRBJ2-7, the V gene TRBV28; 7 positions agree with TRBD1. Sequenced input: naive CD4+ T cells from PBMCs. The subset denotes: CD45RA+ positively selected. The CDR3, as DNA: TGTGCCAGCAGCACCCCGGGACAGAGTTTAAAGCCCTCCTACGAGCAGTACTTC. Amino acids: CASSTPGQSLKPSYEQYF. The complete variable domain, with remaining parts taken from reference TRBV28 and TRBJ2-7, reads DVKVTQSSRYLVKRTGEKVFLECVQDMDHENMFWYRQDPGLGLRLIYFSYDVKMKEKGDIPEGYSVSREKKERFSLILESASTNQTSMYLCASSTPGQSLKPSYEQYFGPGTRLTVT.